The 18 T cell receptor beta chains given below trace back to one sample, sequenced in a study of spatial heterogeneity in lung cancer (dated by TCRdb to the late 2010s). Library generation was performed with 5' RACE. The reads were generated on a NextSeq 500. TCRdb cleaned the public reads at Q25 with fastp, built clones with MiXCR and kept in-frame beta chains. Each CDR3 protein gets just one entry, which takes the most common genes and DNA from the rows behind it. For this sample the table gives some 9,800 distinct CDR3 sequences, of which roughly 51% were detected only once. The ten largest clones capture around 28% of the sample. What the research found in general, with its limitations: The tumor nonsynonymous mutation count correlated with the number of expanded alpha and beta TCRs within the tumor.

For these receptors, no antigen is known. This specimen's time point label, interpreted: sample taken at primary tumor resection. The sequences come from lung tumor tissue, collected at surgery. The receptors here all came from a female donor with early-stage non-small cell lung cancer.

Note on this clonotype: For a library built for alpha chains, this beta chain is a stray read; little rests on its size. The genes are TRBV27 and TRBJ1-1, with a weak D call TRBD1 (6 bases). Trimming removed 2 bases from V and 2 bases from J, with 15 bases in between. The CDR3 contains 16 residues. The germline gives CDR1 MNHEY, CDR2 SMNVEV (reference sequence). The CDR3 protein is CASSLQGFSPNTEAFF. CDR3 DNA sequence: TGTGCCAGCAGTTTACAGGGGTTCTCGCCTAACACTGAAGCTTTCTTT.

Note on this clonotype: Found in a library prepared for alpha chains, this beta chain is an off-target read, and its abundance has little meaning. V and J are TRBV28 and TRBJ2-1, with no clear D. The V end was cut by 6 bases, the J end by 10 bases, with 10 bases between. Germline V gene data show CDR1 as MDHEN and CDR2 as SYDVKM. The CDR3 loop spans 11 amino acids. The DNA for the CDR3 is TGTGCCAGCAGCCCCTCCTGGGAGCAGTTCTTC. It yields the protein CASSPSWEQFF.

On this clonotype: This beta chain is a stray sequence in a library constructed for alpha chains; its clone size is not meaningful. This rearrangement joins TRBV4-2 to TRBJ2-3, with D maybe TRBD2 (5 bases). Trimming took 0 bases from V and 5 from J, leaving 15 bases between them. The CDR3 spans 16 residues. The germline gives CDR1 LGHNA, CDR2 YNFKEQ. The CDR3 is CASSQDRATGRDTQYF. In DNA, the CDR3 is TGTGCCAGCAGCCAAGATCGAGCGACGGGGAGAGATACGCAGTATTTT.

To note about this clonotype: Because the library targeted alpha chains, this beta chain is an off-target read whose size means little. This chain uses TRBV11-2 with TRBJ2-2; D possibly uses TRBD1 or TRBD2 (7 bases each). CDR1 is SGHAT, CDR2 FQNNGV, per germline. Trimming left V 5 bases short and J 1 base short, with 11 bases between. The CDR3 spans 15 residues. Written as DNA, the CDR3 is TGTGCCAGCAGCCAGGGGGGGTGGAACACCGGGGAGCTGTTTTTT. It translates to CASSQGGWNTGELFF.

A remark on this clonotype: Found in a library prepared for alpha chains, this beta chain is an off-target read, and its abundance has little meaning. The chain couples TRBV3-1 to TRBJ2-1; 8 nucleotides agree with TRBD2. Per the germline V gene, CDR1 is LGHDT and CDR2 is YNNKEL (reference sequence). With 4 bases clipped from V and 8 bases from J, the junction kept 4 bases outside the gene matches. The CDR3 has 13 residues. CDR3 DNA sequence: TGTGCCAGCAGCCGCGGGACTAGGTATGAGCAGTTCTTC. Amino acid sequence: CASSRGTRYEQFF.

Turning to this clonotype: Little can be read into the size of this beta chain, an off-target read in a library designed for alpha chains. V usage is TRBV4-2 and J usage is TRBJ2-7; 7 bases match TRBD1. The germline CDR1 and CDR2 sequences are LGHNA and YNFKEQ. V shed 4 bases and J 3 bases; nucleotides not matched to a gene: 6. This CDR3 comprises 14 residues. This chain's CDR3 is CASSPGQSYYEQYF. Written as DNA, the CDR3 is TGTGCCAGCAGCCCGGGACAGTCTTACTACGAGCAGTACTTC.

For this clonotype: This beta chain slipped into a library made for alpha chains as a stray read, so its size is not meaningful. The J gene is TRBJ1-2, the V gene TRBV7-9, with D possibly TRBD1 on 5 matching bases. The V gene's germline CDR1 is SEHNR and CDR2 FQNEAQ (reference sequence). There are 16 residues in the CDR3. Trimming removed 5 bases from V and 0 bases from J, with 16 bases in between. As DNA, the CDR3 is TGTGCCAGCAGCCCTGGAGGTGGGGCGCCTAACTATGGCTACACCTTC. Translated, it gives CASSPGGGAPNYGYTF.

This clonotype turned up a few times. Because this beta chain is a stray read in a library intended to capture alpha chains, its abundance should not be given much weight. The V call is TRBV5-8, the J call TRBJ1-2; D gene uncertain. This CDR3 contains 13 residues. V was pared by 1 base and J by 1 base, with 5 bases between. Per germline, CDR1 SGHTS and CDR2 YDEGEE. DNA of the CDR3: TGTGCCAGCAGCTTGCTAAATAACTATGGCTACACCTTC. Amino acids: CASSLLNNYGYTF.

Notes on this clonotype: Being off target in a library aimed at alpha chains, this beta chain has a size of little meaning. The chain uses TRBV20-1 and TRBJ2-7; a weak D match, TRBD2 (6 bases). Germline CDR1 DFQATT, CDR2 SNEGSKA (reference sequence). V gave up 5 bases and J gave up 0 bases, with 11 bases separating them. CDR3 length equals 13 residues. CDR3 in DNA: TGCAGTGCTTCAAAGCGGGCCTCCTACGAGCAGTACTTC. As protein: CSASKRASYEQYF.

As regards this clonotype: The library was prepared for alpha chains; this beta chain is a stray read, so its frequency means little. The CDR3 nucleotides read TGTGCCAGCTTGGGTGCGACTGAAGCTTTCTTT. Translating it yields CASLGATEAFF. The chain links TRBV7-9 to TRBJ1-1; D not certain. V lost 8 bases, J lost 5 bases, and 9 bases lay in between. The CDR3 totals 11 residues. Germline values: CDR1 SEHNR, CDR2 FQNEAQ (reference sequence).

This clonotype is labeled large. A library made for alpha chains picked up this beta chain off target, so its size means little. CDR3 residues: CASSSSGTGAYEQYF. The CDR3 DNA is TGTGCCAGCAGCTCCTCCGGGACAGGGGCCTACGAGCAGTACTTC. The gene calls are TRBV11-2 and TRBJ2-7, with 10 bases matching TRBD1. Germline V gene data show CDR1 as SGHAT and CDR2 as FQNNGV. With 4 bases clipped from V and 2 bases from J, the junction kept 5 bases outside the gene matches. The CDR3 is 15 residues long.

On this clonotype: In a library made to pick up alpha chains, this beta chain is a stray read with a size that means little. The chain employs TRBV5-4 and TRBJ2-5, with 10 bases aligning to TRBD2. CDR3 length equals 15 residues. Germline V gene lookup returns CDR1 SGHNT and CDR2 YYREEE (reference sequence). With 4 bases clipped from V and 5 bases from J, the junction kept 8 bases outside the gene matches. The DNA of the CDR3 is TGTGCCAGCAGCCGTAGGACTAGCGGCCTCGAGACCCAGTACTTC. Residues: CASSRRTSGLETQYF.

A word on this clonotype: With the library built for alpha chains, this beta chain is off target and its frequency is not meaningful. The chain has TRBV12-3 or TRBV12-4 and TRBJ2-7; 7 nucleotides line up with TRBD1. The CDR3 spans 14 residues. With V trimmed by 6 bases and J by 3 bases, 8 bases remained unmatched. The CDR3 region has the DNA TGTGCCAGCAGAGCTTCGGGACAGCTCTACGAGCAGTACTTC. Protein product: CASRASGQLYEQYF.

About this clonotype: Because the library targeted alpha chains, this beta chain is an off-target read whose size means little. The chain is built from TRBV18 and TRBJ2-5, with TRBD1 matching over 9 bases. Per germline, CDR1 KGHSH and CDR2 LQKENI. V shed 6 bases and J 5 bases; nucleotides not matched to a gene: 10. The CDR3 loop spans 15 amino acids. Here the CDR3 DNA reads TGTGCCAGCTCCCCCACAGGGGGCAGTGGGGAGACCCAGTACTTC. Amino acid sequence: CASSPTGGSGETQYF.

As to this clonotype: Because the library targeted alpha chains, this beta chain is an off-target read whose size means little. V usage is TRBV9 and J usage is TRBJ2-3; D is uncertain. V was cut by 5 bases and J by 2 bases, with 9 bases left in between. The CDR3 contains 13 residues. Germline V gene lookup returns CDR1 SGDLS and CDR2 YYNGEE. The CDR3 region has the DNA TGTGCCAGCAGTTCACGGATCACAGATACGCAGTATTTT. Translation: CASSSRITDTQYF.

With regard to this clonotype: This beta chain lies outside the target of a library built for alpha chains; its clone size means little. The CDR3 reads CASRGRDRYNSPLHF. DNA of the CDR3: TGTGCCAGCAGGGGCCGGGACAGATATAATTCACCCCTCCACTTT. The rearrangement uses TRBV28 and TRBJ1-6, with 7 bases that match TRBD1. V was clipped by 6 bases and J by 4 bases; unmatched bases: 6. From germline, CDR1 is MDHEN and CDR2 SYDVKM. CDR3 length: 15 amino acids.

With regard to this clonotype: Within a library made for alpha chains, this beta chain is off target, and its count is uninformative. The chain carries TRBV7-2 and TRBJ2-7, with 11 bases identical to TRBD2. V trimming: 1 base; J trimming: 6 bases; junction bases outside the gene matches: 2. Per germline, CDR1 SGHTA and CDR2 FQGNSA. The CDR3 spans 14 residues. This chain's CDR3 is CASSLVLAGAEQYF. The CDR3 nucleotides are TGTGCCAGCAGCTTAGTACTAGCGGGGGCCGAGCAGTACTTC.

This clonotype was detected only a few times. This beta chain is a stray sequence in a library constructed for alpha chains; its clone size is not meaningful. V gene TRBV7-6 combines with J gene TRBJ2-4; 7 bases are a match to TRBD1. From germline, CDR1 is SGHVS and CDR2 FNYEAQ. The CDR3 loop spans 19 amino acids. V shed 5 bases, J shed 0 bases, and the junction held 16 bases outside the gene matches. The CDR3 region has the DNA TGTGCCAGCAGCCCCATAACCCCCCAGGGACAGCTAGCCAAAAACATTCAGTACTTC. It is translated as CASSPITPQGQLAKNIQYF.